The clone carrying this T cell receptor (beta chain) was observed many times. Its cognate antigen is unknown. Amplified regions were TCR beta CDR3 sequences from RNA transcripts. First-round RT-PCR targeting the TCR CDR3 was performed with the HTBI primer set. MiXCR was run by TCRdb on the multiplex PCR reads, yielding one entry per CDR3 protein. The data show under 650,000 distinct CDR3 sequences, roughly 17% seen once. Germline V lookup: CDR1 SNHLY, CDR2 FYNNEI. The length of the CDR3 is 13 residues. V was shortened by 6 bases and J by 1 base, with 9 bases between the two germline ends. The data were taken from a study of T cells in Graves' hyperthyroidism and ophthalmopathy. Study-level findings and limits: The model predicted ophthalmopathy a median around 6.5 months before onset.

Each patient was aged 18 to 65 and had newly diagnosed hyperthyroidism of under 2 months' duration. Uncontrolled infection, other autoimmune disease, pregnancy and lactation each barred patients from inclusion. Used for diagnoses were clinical symptoms, serum thyroxine and TRAb, thyroid ultrasound and orbital computed tomography. Specimen: blood. V gene TRBV2 combines with J gene TRBJ1-1; D perhaps matches TRBD1 (6 bases). The TCR originated in a woman younger than 45 with Graves' hyperthyroidism. CDR3 loop: CASRVRGNTEAFF. The CDR3 nucleotides read TGTGCCAGCAGAGTCAGGGGGAACACTGAAGCTTTCTTT.